This T cell receptor beta chain stems from a study of T-cell reconstitution after alpha-beta-depleted transplantation in children. This clonotype was observed many times. Unique molecular identifiers tagged the TCRbeta library. One entry per CDR3 protein results from TCRdb running MiXCR on the PCR reads. The table shows tens of thousands of distinct CDR3 sequences, with 11% occurring only once. Germline CDR1 LGHNA, CDR2 YNFKEQ. V dropped 1 base and J dropped 2 bases, with 18 bases sitting between them. The CDR3 runs to 17 residues. This specimen consisted of PBMCs from the stem cell graft donor, obtained from the stem cell graft. The chain employs TRBV4-2 and TRBJ2-7; possibly TRBD1 or TRBD2 for D (5 bases each). The clonotype was recovered from a human donor who donated a stem cell graft to a child with chronic granulomatous disease. CDR3 region: CASSQGAGTTLAYEQYF. In DNA form, the CDR3 reads TGTGCCAGCAGCCAAGGGGCAGGGACCACCTTAGCCTACGAGCAGTACTTC.